This T cell receptor beta chain was captured by sequencing in a study of OX40 agonist ivuxolimab in advanced cancers. Looking at the study overall: Prior anti-PD-1, anti-PD-L1 or anti-CTLA-4 therapy was allowed; approximately 40% had some. Patients achieving partial responses numbered three: one hepatocellular carcinoma case and two cutaneous melanoma cases.

Repertoires were generated with immunoSEQ multiplex PCR, while TCRdb's copy carries only in-frame clones and drops some. This table holds under 80,000 clones, about nine tenths found once. Study-level findings and limits: At 0.1 to 3.0 mg/kg and by week 6, CD4+ and CD8+ T cells in the blood had expanded clonally.

CDR3 length: 15 residues. The V end was cut by 0 bases, the J end by 4 bases, with 13 bases between. Germline loops: CDR1 SGHNT, CDR2 YYREEE (reference sequence). In regard to this clone: Its antigen is currently unknown.

Systemic immunosuppression or autoimmune disease history was grounds to exclude patients. This TCR was sampled from an adult with an advanced solid tumor such as melanoma, head and neck, liver or kidney cancer. The V call is TRBV5-4, the J call TRBJ1-2, with D hard to call. Sequencing was performed on CD4+ or CD8+ T cells sorted from blood, taken in a trial of the OX40 agonist ivuxolimab. Here the CDR3 DNA reads TGTGCCAGCAGCTTGGTCGAATCAAGAACCTATGGCTACACCTTC. Encoded protein: CASSLVESRTYGYTF.